This T cell receptor beta chain stems from a study of regulatory T cells in long-lasting Graves disease. Study-level background: In persistent Graves' disease, antithyroid drugs had been taken for over 5 years and TSH receptor antibodies stayed positive.

Arm-PCR with iRepertoire HTBI primers amplified the CDR3 regions for these TCR beta libraries. TCRdb ran MiXCR on the multiplex PCR reads and lists one entry per CDR3 protein. This sample has some 330,000 distinct CDR3 sequences, with approximately 23% found just once. Notes on the study in general: When disease was persistent, TRBV28, TRBJ1-2 and TRBJ2-5 were the favored segments. Study of thyroid tissue was not done, with only peripheral blood studied.

On this clonotype itself: Its cognate antigen is unknown.

Trimming removed 0 bases from V and 5 bases from J; junction bases left unmatched: 5. The CDR3 runs 15 residues. Germline loops: CDR1 KGHDR, CDR2 SFDVKD. Noted time point: persistent/refractory GD, antithyroid drugs over 5 years with positive TRAb. Isolated PBMC RNA provided the starting material for the TCR library. This receptor was identified in a woman aged 40 to 55 with Graves disease. The sample in question was peripheral blood mononuclear cells (PBMCs), obtained when the disease was refractory, from a patient treated with antithyroid drugs. The chain couples TRBV24-1 to TRBJ2-5; 7 nucleotides align to TRBD1. The CDR3 sequence: CATSDLSTGRETQYF. The CDR3, as DNA: TGTGCCACCAGTGATTTGTCGACAGGGCGGGAGACCCAGTACTTC.